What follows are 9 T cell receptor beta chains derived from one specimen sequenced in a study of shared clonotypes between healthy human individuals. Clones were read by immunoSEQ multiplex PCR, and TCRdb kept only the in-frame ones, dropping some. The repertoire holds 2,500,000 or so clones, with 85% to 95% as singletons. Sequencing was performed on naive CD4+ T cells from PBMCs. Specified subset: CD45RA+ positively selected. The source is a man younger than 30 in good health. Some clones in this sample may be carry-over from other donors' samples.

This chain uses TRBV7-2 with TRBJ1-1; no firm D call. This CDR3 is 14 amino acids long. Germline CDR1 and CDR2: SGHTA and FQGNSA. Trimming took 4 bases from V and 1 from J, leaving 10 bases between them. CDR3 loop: CASSSGLANTEAFF. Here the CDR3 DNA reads TGTGCCAGCAGCTCCGGACTGGCGAACACTGAAGCTTTCTTT.

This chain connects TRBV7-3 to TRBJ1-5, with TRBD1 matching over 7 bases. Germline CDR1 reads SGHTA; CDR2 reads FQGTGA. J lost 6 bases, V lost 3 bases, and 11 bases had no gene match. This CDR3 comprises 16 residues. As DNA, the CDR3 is TGTGCCAGCAGCTTCGAGACAGGGCGGTCGGGTCAGCCCCAGCATTTT. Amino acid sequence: CASSFETGRSGQPQHF.

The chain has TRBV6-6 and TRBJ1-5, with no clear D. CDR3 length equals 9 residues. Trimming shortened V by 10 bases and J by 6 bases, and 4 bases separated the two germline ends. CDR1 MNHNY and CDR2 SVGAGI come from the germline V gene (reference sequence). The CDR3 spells CAMSQPQHF. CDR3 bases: TGTGCCATGAGTCAGCCCCAGCATTTT.

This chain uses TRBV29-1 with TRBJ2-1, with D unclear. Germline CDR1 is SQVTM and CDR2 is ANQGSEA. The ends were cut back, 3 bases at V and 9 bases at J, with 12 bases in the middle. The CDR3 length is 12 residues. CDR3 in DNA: TGCAGCGTTGATGAGTCTAGTAGTGAGCAGTTCTTC. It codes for CSVDESSSEQFF.

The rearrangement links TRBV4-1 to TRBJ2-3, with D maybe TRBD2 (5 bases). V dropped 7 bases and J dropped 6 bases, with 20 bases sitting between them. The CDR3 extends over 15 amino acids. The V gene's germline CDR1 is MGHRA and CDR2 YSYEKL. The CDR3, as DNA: TGCGCCAGCACCGGGATCACTCAGCGTCGGGATACGCAGTATTTT. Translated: CASTGITQRRDTQYF.

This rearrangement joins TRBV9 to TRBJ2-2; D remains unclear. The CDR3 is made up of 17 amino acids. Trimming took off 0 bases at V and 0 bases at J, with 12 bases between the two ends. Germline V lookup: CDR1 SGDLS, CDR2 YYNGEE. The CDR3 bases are TGTGCCAGCAGCGTAGCCCCAACGGACGCGAACACCGGGGAGCTGTTTTTT. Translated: CASSVAPTDANTGELFF. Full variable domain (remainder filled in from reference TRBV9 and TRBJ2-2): DSGVTQTPKHLITATGQRVTLRCSPRSGDLSVYWYQQSLDQGLQFLIQYYNGEERAKGNILERFSAQQFPDLHSELNLSSLELGDSALYFCASSVAPTDANTGELFFGEGSRLTVL.

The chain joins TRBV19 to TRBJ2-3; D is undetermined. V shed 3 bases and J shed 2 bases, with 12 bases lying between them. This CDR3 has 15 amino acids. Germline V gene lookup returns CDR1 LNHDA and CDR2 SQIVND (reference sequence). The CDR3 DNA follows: TGTGCCAGTAGTATGGCGGCAATTTCCACAGATACGCAGTATTTT. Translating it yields CASSMAAISTDTQYF.

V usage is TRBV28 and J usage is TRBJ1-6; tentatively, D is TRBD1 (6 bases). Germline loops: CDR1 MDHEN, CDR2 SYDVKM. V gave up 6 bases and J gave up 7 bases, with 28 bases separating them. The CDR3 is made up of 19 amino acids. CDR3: CASSPGSYKKQGGNSPLHF. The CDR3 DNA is TGTGCCAGCAGCCCGGGATCGTACAAAAAACAGGGCGGAAATTCACCCCTCCACTTT.

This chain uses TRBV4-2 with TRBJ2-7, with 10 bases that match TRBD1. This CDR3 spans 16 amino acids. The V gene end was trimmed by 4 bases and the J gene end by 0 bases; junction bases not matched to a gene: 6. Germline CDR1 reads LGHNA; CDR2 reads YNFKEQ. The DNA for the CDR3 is TGTGCCAGCAGCCGGGGACAGGGGAGGAGCTCCTACGAGCAGTACTTC. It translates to CASSRGQGRSSYEQYF.